This TCR beta chain was found in a study of T cells after yellow fever vaccination. One entry per CDR3 protein, called by TCRdb with MiXCR from the 5' RACE reads. The table lists hundreds of thousands of distinct CDR3 sequences, approximately 13% of them singletons. Study-level points and caveats: Boosting was followed by the reappearance of most primary-vaccination clones (approximately 95% CD4, around 86% CD8). Contaminants from the bulk population, in the form of abundant clonotypes, could be found in FACS-sorted repertoires.

This CDR3 contains 17 residues. Per germline, CDR1 MNHEY and CDR2 SMNVEV (reference sequence). Trimming left V 4 bases short and J 4 bases short, with 19 bases between. A note on this clonotype: No antigen is known for it.

The material sequenced was PBMCs, taken on the day of the yellow fever booster vaccination. The sequence was collected from a man younger than 40 who received the YFV17D yellow fever vaccine. The V call is TRBV27, the J call TRBJ2-2; D possibly matches TRBD1 or TRBD2 (5 bases each). Here the CDR3 reads CASSWDGAVIGTGELFF. The CDR3 DNA sequence: TGTGCCAGCAGTTGGGACGGCGCCGTGATAGGCACCGGGGAGCTGTTTTTT.